The 14 T cell receptor beta chains given below trace back to one sample, sequenced in a study of T cell clonotyping in hematopoietic cell transplantation. Assay: immunoSEQ multiplex PCR; the TCRdb copy retains only in-frame clones and omits some. The data show about 6,100 clones, with 32% seen just once and about a sixth held by the top ten. The material sequenced was peripheral blood mononuclear cells, taken 30 days after allogeneic stem cell transplant. Receptors originate from a female patient between 50 and 60 years old who had an allogeneic stem cell transplant from an unrelated donor, so the T cells may come from the graft donor. Some clones in this sample may be carry-over from other donors' samples.

The rearrangement uses TRBV30 and TRBJ1-3; a possible D gene is TRBD1 (6 bases). The V end was cut by 0 bases, the J end by 4 bases, with 19 bases between. Germline V gene data show CDR1 as GTSNPN and CDR2 as SVGIG (reference sequence). The length of the CDR3 is 17 residues. Written as DNA, the CDR3 is TGTGCCTGGAGTGTACCCCTCCGGGGGACACGCGGAAACACCATATATTTT. Amino acid sequence: CAWSVPLRGTRGNTIYF.

The chain combines TRBV30 with TRBJ1-1; no definite D call. CDR3 size: 11 residues. The germline CDR1 and CDR2 sequences are GTSNPN and SVGIG (reference sequence). Deletions cut 1 base from V and 11 bases from J, with 11 bases between. CDR3 nucleotide sequence: TGTGCCTGGAGTGCCCAATCAGTGGCTTTCTTT. Its translation: CAWSAQSVAFF.

This clone qualifies as medium-sized (0.01 to 0.1%). V usage is TRBV19 and J usage is TRBJ2-7, with D maybe TRBD2 (6 bases). This CDR3 comprises 15 residues. Trimming took 3 bases from V and 0 from J, leaving 12 bases between them. Germline values: CDR1 LNHDA, CDR2 SQIVND (reference sequence). CDR3 sequence reads: CASSMTTSSSYEQYF. In DNA, the CDR3 is TGTGCCAGTAGTATGACCACTAGCAGCTCCTACGAGCAGTACTTC. The full variable domain, in which reference TRBV19 and TRBJ2-7 provide the parts outside the CDR3, is DGGITQSPKYLFRKEGQNVTLSCEQNLNHDAMYWYRQDPGQGLRLIYYSQIVNDFQKGDIAEGYSVSREKKESFPLTVTSAQKNPTAFYLCASSMTTSSSYEQYFGPGTRLTVT.

The chain couples TRBV5-6 to TRBJ2-1; TRBD2 might be the D (6 bases). CDR1 and CDR2 (germline): SGHDT, YYEEEE. Deletions cut 4 bases from V and 9 bases from J, with 17 bases between. The CDR3 is 14 amino acids. This CDR3 is CASSPGGWRGEQFF. Written as DNA, the CDR3 is TGTGCCAGCAGCCCCGGAGGGTGGAGGGGTGAGCAGTTCTTC.

The chain carries TRBV9 and TRBJ2-5; 7 bases align to TRBD1. J was trimmed by 1 base and V by 4 bases; bases with no gene match: 10. CDR3 size: 16 residues. Per germline, CDR1 SGDLS and CDR2 YYNGEE. DNA for the CDR3: TGTGCCAGCAGCTCCCGACTCCGGGACAGCCAAGAGACCCAGTACTTC. Translation: CASSSRLRDSQETQYF.

The chain is built from TRBV30 and TRBJ2-5; possibly TRBD2 for D (5 bases). V was shortened by 2 bases and J by 5 bases, with 18 bases between the two germline ends. This CDR3 comprises 15 residues. Germline V gene lookup returns CDR1 GTSNPN and CDR2 SVGIG (reference sequence). The CDR3 bases are TGTGCCTGGAGTCCGACGGACTCTACTCCGGAGACCCAGTACTTC. Its translation: CAWSPTDSTPETQYF.

The CDR3 DNA reads TGTGCCAGCAGTTACGCCGACAGGGCCAACTATGGCTACACCTTC. Translated, it gives CASSYADRANYGYTF. The chain uses TRBV6-6 and TRBJ1-2; 7 bases line up with TRBD1. Trimming cost V 2 bases and J 2 bases; bases outside gene matches: 5. In germline, CDR1 is MNHNY, CDR2 SVGAGI (reference sequence). The CDR3 runs 15 residues.

This clone appeared a few times. The chain couples TRBV25-1 to TRBJ1-5; TRBD1 aligns across 8 bases. Germline trimming cut 9 bases from V and 6 bases from J; bases unmatched to any gene: 16. Germline-derived CDR1 and CDR2 are MGHDK and SYGVNS. This CDR3 spans 16 amino acids. The CDR3 nucleotides are TGTGCCAGAGGACAGGGTAAGGGATGTACAGGTCAGCCCCAGCATTTT. Translated: CARGQGKGCTGQPQHF. The full variable domain, with the rest looked up from reference TRBV25-1 and TRBJ1-5, is EADIYQTPRYLVIGTGKKITLECSQTMGHDKMYWYQQDPGMELHLIHYSYGVNSTEKGDLSSESTVSRIRTEHFPLTLESARPSHTSQYLCARGQGKGCTGQPQHFGDGTRLSIL.

The genes are TRBV7-6 and TRBJ1-5; D possibly corresponds to TRBD1 (6 bases). V shed 5 bases and J shed 15 bases, with 17 bases lying between them. This CDR3 contains 12 residues. Germline CDR1 and CDR2: SGHVS and FNYEAQ. The CDR3, as DNA: TGTGCCAGCAGCGGATTACAGGGCGAGTGGCATTTT. Its translation: CASSGLQGEWHF.

The CDR3 nucleotides read TGTGCCTGGAGTTCCATGAACACTGAAGCTTTCTTT. Residues: CAWSSMNTEAFF. V gene TRBV30 combines with J gene TRBJ1-1; no clear D. The length of the CDR3 is 12 residues. Germline values: CDR1 GTSNPN, CDR2 SVGIG (reference sequence). V was trimmed by 2 bases and J by 0 bases, leaving 4 bases between them. The variable domain in full, completed from reference TRBV30 and TRBJ1-1, reads SQTIHQWPATLVQPVGSPLSLECTVEGTSNPNLYWYRQAAGRGLQLLFYSVGIGQISSEVPQNLSASRPQDRQFILSSKKLLLSDSGFYLCAWSSMNTEAFFGQGTRLTVV.

The rearrangement links TRBV13 to TRBJ1-1; 7 bases agree with TRBD1. Trimming at V came to 5 bases and at J to 2 bases, leaving 5 bases not matched to a gene. This CDR3 has 14 amino acids. CDR1 and CDR2 from the germline V gene are PRHDT and FYEKMQ (reference sequence). The CDR3 DNA follows: TGTGCCAGCAGCCAGGACAGGTTTAACACTGAAGCTTTCTTT. This sequence encodes CASSQDRFNTEAFF.

This sequence joins TRBV6-5 and TRBJ1-1, with D hard to call. The CDR3 sequence is 12 residues long. V lost 6 bases, J lost 6 bases, and 11 bases lay in between. Germline-derived CDR1 and CDR2 are MNHEY and SVGAGI. The CDR3 here is CASREGVSEAFF. CDR3 nucleotides: TGTGCCAGCAGGGAAGGAGTCTCTGAAGCTTTCTTT.

This clone was seen a handful of times. The chain employs TRBV30 and TRBJ1-2; a possible D gene is TRBD1 (5 bases). Germline V gene sequence: CDR1 GTSNPN, CDR2 SVGIG (reference sequence). The V gene lost 0 bases and the J gene lost 1 base, with 6 bases spanning the gap. The CDR3 has 13 amino acids. CDR3: CAWSVGHNYGYTF. Written as DNA, the CDR3 is TGTGCCTGGAGTGTGGGGCATAACTATGGCTACACCTTC. The entire variable domain, with the rest obtained from reference TRBV30 and TRBJ1-2, is as follows: SQTIHQWPATLVQPVGSPLSLECTVEGTSNPNLYWYRQAAGRGLQLLFYSVGIGQISSEVPQNLSASRPQDRQFILSSKKLLLSDSGFYLCAWSVGHNYGYTFGSGTRLTVV.

This clone was detected only a few times. The chain links TRBV29-1 to TRBJ2-1; 10 positions agree with TRBD1. Germline lookup yields CDR1 SQVTM and CDR2 ANQGSEA. Losses at the gene ends were 6 bases for V and 4 bases for J; bases not matched to a gene: 6. This CDR3 has 14 residues. The CDR3 is CSVSGTGVYNEQFF. DNA for the CDR3: TGCAGCGTCTCCGGGACAGGGGTATACAATGAGCAGTTCTTC.